Sequencing of this T cell receptor (beta chain) was carried out in a study of T cell responses to AZD1222 COVID-19 vaccine. Regarding the study as a whole: Baseline seropositivity occurred in only a handful of AZD1222 recipients.

Comment on this clone: What it binds is not known.

The protocol was immunoSEQ multiplex PCR, while the TCRdb copy is restricted to in-frame clones and leaves out a portion. The sample contains approximately 93,000 clones, roughly nine tenths of which appear only once. CDR1 and CDR2 from the germline V gene are GTSNPN and SVGIG (reference sequence). V gave up 4 bases and J gave up 2 bases; unmatched junction bases: 9. There are 16 residues in the CDR3. Pooled together were second doses at about 4 or about 12 weeks. This chain uses TRBV30 with TRBJ2-2; 8 bases line up with TRBD2. The sample here was peripheral blood, taken 28 days after the second AZD1222 dose. The receptor's source is an adult who received the AZD1222 COVID-19 vaccine. CDR3 amino acids: CAWIPPGGGNTGELFF. The CDR3 DNA sequence: TGTGCCTGGATCCCTCCCGGGGGGGGAAACACCGGGGAGCTGTTTTTT.